The rows below give T cell receptor beta chains drawn from one sample of a study of T cell responses to AZD1222 COVID-19 vaccine. Method: immunoSEQ multiplex PCR; TCRdb's copy keeps in-frame clones and lacks some. The sample lists more than 85,000 clones, nearly 90% seen once, with about 3.3% in the top ten. The sequenced sample was peripheral blood, obtained on day 0 of AZD1222 vaccination. Receptor source: an adult in good health. CDR3s include the opening cysteine and the closing phenylalanine or tryptophan. D genes are given only for firm matches. Clone sizes are given selectively: once, few, many, or a class where the clone is expanded.

d_gene: -; v_gene: TRBV21-1; len: 16; j_gene: TRBJ1-2; abundance: once; CDR3aa: CASSPKGGQGAIGYTF; CDR3nt: TGTGCCAGCAGCCCAAAGGGAGGACAGGGGGCAATAGGGTACACCTTC
d_gene: -; v_gene: TRBV7-9; len: 16; j_gene: TRBJ2-4; abundance: -; CDR3aa: CASSLGGGRAKNIQYF; CDR3nt: TGTGCCAGCAGCTTGGGTGGGGGCCGGGCCAAAAACATTCAGTACTTC
d_gene: -; v_gene: TRBV9; len: 15; j_gene: TRBJ1-4; abundance: -; CDR3aa: CASSAETGNNEKLFF; CDR3nt: TGTGCCAGCAGCGCCGAAACAGGGAATAATGAAAAACTGTTTTTT
d_gene: -; v_gene: TRBV5-6; len: 15; j_gene: TRBJ2-7; abundance: -; CDR3aa: CASSLGPSDSYEQYF; CDR3nt: TGTGCCAGCAGCTTAGGCCCTAGCGACTCCTACGAGCAGTACTTC
d_gene: -; v_gene: TRBV6-5; len: 14; j_gene: TRBJ1-1; abundance: -; CDR3aa: CASTPTGFGTEAFF; CDR3nt: TGTGCCAGCACCCCCACAGGGTTTGGCACTGAAGCTTTCTTT
d_gene: TRBD1; v_gene: TRBV6-1; len: 17; j_gene: TRBJ1-3; abundance: -; CDR3aa: CASSEWTGGIFGNTIYF; CDR3nt: TGTGCCAGCAGTGAATGGACAGGGGGCATTTTTGGAAACACCATATATTTT
d_gene: -; v_gene: TRBV7-6; len: 18; j_gene: TRBJ2-2; abundance: -; CDR3aa: CASSLALDAQPNTGELFF; CDR3nt: TGTGCCAGCAGCTTAGCGCTCGATGCACAGCCGAACACCGGGGAGCTGTTTTTT
d_gene: -; v_gene: TRBV10-3; len: 15; j_gene: TRBJ2-6; abundance: few; CDR3aa: CAISGRSGEANVLTF; CDR3nt: TGTGCCATCAGTGGTCGTTCAGGGGAGGCCAACGTCCTGACTTTC
d_gene: TRBD2; v_gene: TRBV5-1; len: 16; j_gene: TRBJ2-4; abundance: -; CDR3aa: CASSLIAGGWENIQYF; CDR3nt: TGCGCCAGCAGCTTGATAGCGGGAGGGTGGGAAAACATTCAGTACTTC
d_gene: TRBD2; v_gene: TRBV11-1; len: 14; j_gene: TRBJ2-5; abundance: -; CDR3aa: CASSPGLAGETQYF; CDR3nt: TGTGCCAGCAGCCCGGGACTAGCAGGGGAGACCCAGTACTTC